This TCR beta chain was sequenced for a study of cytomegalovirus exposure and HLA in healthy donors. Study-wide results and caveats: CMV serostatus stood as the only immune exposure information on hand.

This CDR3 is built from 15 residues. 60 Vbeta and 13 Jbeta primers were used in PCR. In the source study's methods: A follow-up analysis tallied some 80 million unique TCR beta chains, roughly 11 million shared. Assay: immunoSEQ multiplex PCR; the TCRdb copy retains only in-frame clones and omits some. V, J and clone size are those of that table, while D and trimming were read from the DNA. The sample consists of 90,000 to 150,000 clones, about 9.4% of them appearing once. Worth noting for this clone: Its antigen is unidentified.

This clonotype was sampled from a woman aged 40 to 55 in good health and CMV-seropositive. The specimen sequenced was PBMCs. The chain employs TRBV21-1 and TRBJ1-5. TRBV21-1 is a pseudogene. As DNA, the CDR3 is TGTGCCAGCAACGAGGGCGAGGGTAGCAATCAGCCCCAGCATTTT. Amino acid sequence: CASNEGEGSNQPQHF.